This T cell receptor beta chain was documented in a study of T-cell reconstitution after alpha-beta-depleted transplantation in children. The TCRbeta library incorporated unique molecular identifiers. Using its own MiXCR run on the PCR reads, TCRdb lists one record per CDR3 protein. The profile shows fewer than 550,000 distinct CDR3 sequences, 10% to 12% of them singletons. The specimen was PBMCs, mostly from graft donor cells, collected 180 days after TCRalphabeta/CD19-depleted stem cell transplant. The clonotype was recovered from a female patient aged 2 to 10 who had a stem cell transplant for aplastic anemia, so the T cells may come from the graft donor.

The CDR3 nucleotides read TGTGCCAGCAGCTTAAGGGGGGGGGACAGGTTCTACGAGCAGTACTTC. As protein: CASSLRGGDRFYEQYF. J is TRBJ2-7 and V is TRBV7-2; weak D call: TRBD1 (8 bases). Germline CDR1 is SGHTA and CDR2 is FQGNSA. The CDR3 sequence is 16 residues long. V was pared by 2 bases and J by 3 bases, with 17 bases between.